Each of the 30 T cell receptor beta chains below was sequenced from the same sample in a study of identical twins. MiXCR, applied by TCRdb to the 5' RACE reads, yields one record per CDR3 protein. The sample carries 420,000 or so distinct CDR3 sequences, 18% recorded once. The sequenced sample consisted of naive T cells sorted from blood. The receptors originated from a man between 50 and 59 years old in good health.

This clonotype has a count of ten or more. The V call is TRBV7-2, the J call TRBJ2-3; TRBD2 is a possible D gene (5 bases). The CDR3 totals 15 residues. V gave up 4 bases and J gave up 2 bases, with 13 bases separating them. Per germline, CDR1 SGHTA and CDR2 FQGNSA. CDR3 protein: CASSSEALVTDTQYF. DNA for the CDR3: TGTGCCAGCAGCTCGGAGGCACTTGTCACAGATACGCAGTATTTT.

This clonotype appeared many times. The chain recombines TRBV6-2 or TRBV6-3 with TRBJ2-7; 10 nucleotides line up with TRBD1. Germline trimming cut 5 bases from V and 7 bases from J; bases unmatched to any gene: 17. This CDR3 comprises 17 residues. Germline V gene data show CDR1 as MNHEY and CDR2 as SVGEGT. For the CDR3, the DNA is TGTGCCAGCAGTCGTTTAAACCCCGGGACAGGGGTTTTTGAGCAGTACTTC. Residues: CASSRLNPGTGVFEQYF.

This sequence joins TRBV7-2 and TRBJ2-1; 8 bases align to TRBD2. Germline V gene sequence: CDR1 SGHTA, CDR2 FQGNSA. With V trimmed by 1 base and J by 3 bases, 8 bases remained unmatched. This CDR3 region has 17 residues. CDR3 DNA sequence: TGTGCCAGCAGCTTAGTCGGGGCGGGGGGCCACTACAATGAGCAGTTCTTC. Protein sequence: CASSLVGAGGHYNEQFF.

The genes are TRBV4-2 and TRBJ2-3, with unresolved D. Between the trimmed V and J ends, which lost 0 bases and 4 bases, there was a span of 8 bases. Germline V CDR1 and CDR2: LGHNA, YNFKEQ. The CDR3 runs 14 residues. CDR3 DNA: TGTGCCAGCAGCCAAGATGATCGGGCAGATACGCAGTATTTT. This gives the protein CASSQDDRADTQYF.

The chain combines TRBV30 with TRBJ2-1; the D gene is possibly TRBD1 (6 bases). Trimming took 4 bases from V and 9 from J, leaving 13 bases between them. Germline CDR1 GTSNPN, CDR2 SVGIG (reference sequence). CDR3 length: 12 amino acids. The CDR3 DNA reads as TGTGCCTGGACTCAGACAGGCCCTGAGCAGTTCTTC. Its protein product is CAWTQTGPEQFF.

This chain links TRBV20-1 with TRBJ1-4; D ambiguous. The CDR3 has 13 amino acids. Trimming removed 0 bases at V and 3 bases at J, with 5 bases between. Germline CDR1 reads DFQATT; CDR2 reads SNEGSKA (reference sequence). As DNA, the CDR3 is TGCAGTGCTAGAGAGCCCTCTAATGAAAAACTGTTTTTT. This gives the protein CSAREPSNEKLFF.

The chain employs TRBV7-9 and TRBJ2-3; D not resolved. Germline CDR1 SEHNR, CDR2 FQNEAQ (reference sequence). The V gene lost 4 bases and the J gene lost 5 bases, with 4 bases spanning the gap. This CDR3 is built from 11 residues. This CDR3 reads CASSSKDTQYF. CDR3 sequence (DNA): TGTGCCAGCAGCTCCAAAGATACGCAGTATTTT.

The V gene is TRBV7-2, the J gene TRBJ2-1, with D tentatively TRBD1 (5 bases). The V and J ends lost 1 base and 4 bases respectively, with 14 bases between them. This CDR3 region has 16 residues. Germline CDR1 SGHTA, CDR2 FQGNSA. CDR3 in amino acids: CASSLVRAGIYNEQFF. CDR3 nucleotides: TGTGCCAGCAGCTTAGTTAGGGCAGGGATTTACAATGAGCAGTTCTTC. Looking up the rest from reference TRBV7-2 and TRBJ2-1 gives the full variable domain: GAGVSQSPSNKVTEKGKDVELRCDPISGHTALYWYRQSLGQGLEFLIYFQGNSAPDKSGLPSDRFSAERTGGSVSTLTIQRTQQEDSAVYLCASSLVRAGIYNEQFFGPGTRLTVL.

This clonotype was detected a few times. The chain couples TRBV18 to TRBJ2-7, with D maybe TRBD1 (5 bases). Germline V gene sequence: CDR1 KGHSH, CDR2 LQKENI. CDR3 length equals 14 residues. Trimming pared 6 bases from V and 4 bases from J, leaving 16 bases between. The CDR3 sequence is CASSLPTDFYEQYF. DNA of the CDR3: TGTGCCAGCTCCCTACCGACAGATTTTTACGAGCAGTACTTC. The whole variable domain, filled in from reference TRBV18 and TRBJ2-7, reads NAGVMQNPRHLVRRRGQEARLRCSPMKGHSHVYWYRQLPEEGLKFMVYLQKENIIDESGMPKERFSAEFPKEGPSILRIQQVVRGDSAAYFCASSLPTDFYEQYFGPGTRLTVT.

The rearrangement uses TRBV7-6 and TRBJ2-1; a weak D match, TRBD2 (6 bases). There are 14 residues in the CDR3. Germline V gene lookup returns CDR1 SGHVS and CDR2 FNYEAQ. V was clipped by 1 base and J by 7 bases, with 11 bases between them. CDR3 in amino acids: CASSLGGLRNEQFF. The CDR3 coding sequence is TGTGCCAGCAGCTTAGGTGGACTAAGAAATGAGCAGTTCTTC.

This clonotype was observed a handful of times. In DNA form, the CDR3 reads TGTGCCAGCAGCGCCACGGAGACCCAGTACTTC. It codes for CASSATETQYF. The chain carries TRBV7-8 and TRBJ2-5, with no clear D. The V end was cut by 5 bases, the J end by 5 bases, with 6 bases between. Germline V gives CDR1 SGHVS, CDR2 FQNEAQ. The CDR3 loop spans 11 amino acids.

This clonotype appeared a few times. This chain links TRBV11-1 with TRBJ2-4; 10 bases map to TRBD2. Trimming cost V 5 bases and J 0 bases; bases outside gene matches: 10. CDR1 and CDR2 (germline): SGHAT, FQDESV (reference sequence). This CDR3 is 18 amino acids long. CDR3 protein: CASSPPTSGDLAKNIQYF. CDR3 in DNA: TGTGCCAGCAGCCCACCAACTAGCGGGGATCTAGCCAAAAACATTCAGTACTTC.

This clonotype has only a few counts. The rearrangement links TRBV29-1 to TRBJ2-7; D ambiguous. The CDR3 has 12 residues. The V end was cut by 6 bases, the J end by 4 bases, with 13 bases between. Germline V lookup: CDR1 SQVTM, CDR2 ANQGSEA. In nucleotides, the CDR3 is TGCAGCGTCCAAGGTACAGCATACGAGCAGTACTTC. Its translation: CSVQGTAYEQYF.

The V gene is TRBV29-1, the J gene TRBJ2-7, with a tentative D call TRBD1 (6 bases). In germline, CDR1 is SQVTM, CDR2 ANQGSEA. V lost 5 bases and J 6 bases, leaving 8 bases between the germline ends. The CDR3 is made up of 10 amino acids. CDR3 DNA: TGCAGCGTTCGGACAGCCGAGCAGTACTTC. This gives the protein CSVRTAEQYF.

This clonotype showed up just a few times. This chain uses TRBV7-9 with TRBJ2-3; D is ambiguous. Deletions cut 0 bases from V and 2 bases from J, with 6 bases between. This CDR3 has 14 amino acids. Per germline, CDR1 SEHNR and CDR2 FQNEAQ (reference sequence). CDR3 sequence (DNA): TGTGCCAGCAGCTTAGCTACCTTCACAGATACGCAGTATTTT. Encoded protein: CASSLATFTDTQYF.

The chain carries TRBV15 and TRBJ2-7; 9 bases are shared with TRBD2. CDR3 size: 15 residues. CDR1 LNHNV and CDR2 YYDKDF come from the germline V gene (reference sequence). The J segment lost 3 bases and the V segment lost 0 bases, leaving 3 bases of the junction unmatched. CDR3 loop: CATSRERGGNYEQYF. The CDR3 coding sequence is TGTGCCACCAGCAGAGAGCGGGGGGGTAACTACGAGCAGTACTTC.

The chain uses TRBV11-1 and TRBJ2-1; 7 bases match TRBD2. The CDR3 is 18 amino acids. The V gene end was trimmed by 1 base and the J gene end by 0 bases; junction bases not matched to a gene: 9. The V gene's germline CDR1 is SGHAT and CDR2 FQDESV (reference sequence). Written as DNA, the CDR3 is TGTGCCAGCAGCTTAGGCCGCTGGCGGGAGAGCTCCTACAATGAGCAGTTCTTC. Its protein product is CASSLGRWRESSYNEQFF.

The chain is built from TRBV5-6 and TRBJ2-7, with 8 bases lining up with TRBD1. There are 14 residues in the CDR3. Germline CDR1 reads SGHDT; CDR2 reads YYEEEE. V gave up 3 bases and J gave up 7 bases; unmatched junction bases: 9. In DNA, the CDR3 is TGTGCCAGCAGCTCAGGACAGGGACCTTTTGAGCAGTACTTC. Residues: CASSSGQGPFEQYF.

This clonotype was found many times. This rearrangement joins TRBV4-1 to TRBJ1-1; possible D gene TRBD1, 6 bases. V lost 3 bases to trimming and J lost 4 bases, with 15 bases between them. This CDR3 region has 15 residues. Looked up from germline, CDR1 is MGHRA and CDR2 is YSYEKL. The CDR3 DNA reads as TGCGCCAGCAGCCACCCCTGGGGGCCTTCCACTGAAGCTTTCTTT. It translates to CASSHPWGPSTEAFF.

This clonotype was counted only a few times. V usage is TRBV10-3 and J usage is TRBJ2-3, with D maybe TRBD2 (5 bases). V lost 3 bases and J lost 2, with 15 bases in between. This CDR3 contains 16 residues. The germline CDR1 and CDR2 sequences are ENHRY and SYGVKD. CDR3 DNA sequence: TGTGCCATCAGTGATGGCGGGCCAAGAGTCACAGATACGCAGTATTTT. This sequence encodes CAISDGGPRVTDTQYF.

Ten or more counts support this clonotype. The genes are TRBV29-1 and TRBJ2-1, with 8 bases matching TRBD1. The CDR3 loop spans 12 amino acids. Germline lookup yields CDR1 SQVTM and CDR2 ANQGSEA. Unmatched junction bases numbered 5, after V lost 4 bases and J lost 9 bases. CDR3 coding DNA: TGCAGCGTTGCCAGGGGGCAAGGTGAGCAGTTCTTC. Its translation is CSVARGQGEQFF.

In its sample, this clonotype was seen a few times. The V call is TRBV7-9, the J call TRBJ2-3, with D unclear. The CDR3 spans 13 residues. Germline V gene lookup returns CDR1 SEHNR and CDR2 FQNEAQ (reference sequence). With 1 base removed from V and 5 bases from J, the gap between germline ends came to 7 bases. CDR3 residues: CASSLVLGDTQYF. The CDR3 DNA sequence: TGTGCCAGCAGCTTAGTTCTTGGAGATACGCAGTATTTT.

This clonotype has more than one count but fewer than ten. This chain links TRBV18 with TRBJ2-1; TRBD2 aligns across 9 bases. V was pared by 6 bases and J by 3 bases, with 15 bases of the junction left unmatched. The germline CDR1 and CDR2 sequences are KGHSH and LQKENI. The CDR3 has 18 amino acids. The CDR3 nucleotides read TGTGCCAGCTCTATTTCAGCGGGAGGACGAAAGATCTACAATGAGCAGTTCTTC. The encoded protein is CASSISAGGRKIYNEQFF.

The V gene is TRBV20-1, the J gene TRBJ2-1; no clear D gene. Trimming pared 3 bases from V and 8 bases from J, leaving 5 bases between. Germline CDR1 DFQATT, CDR2 SNEGSKA (reference sequence). This CDR3 has 10 residues. CDR3 DNA: TGCAGTGCTAGGGATTATGAGCAGTTCTTC. Translated, it gives CSARDYEQFF.

This clonotype came up a few times. The chain joins TRBV4-3 to TRBJ1-5; D is ambiguous. The CDR3 extends over 14 amino acids. Trimming pared 0 bases from V and 4 bases from J, leaving 7 bases between. Germline V gives CDR1 LGHNA, CDR2 YSLEER. For the CDR3, the DNA is TGCGCCAGCAGCCAAGAGACCCAGAATCAGCCCCAGCATTTT. The encoded protein is CASSQETQNQPQHF.

This clonotype was counted between two and nine times. V and J are TRBV2 and TRBJ2-7; 8 bases are a match to TRBD1. CDR3 length equals 17 residues. Unmatched junction bases numbered 16, after V lost 7 bases and J lost 2 bases. Looked up from germline, CDR1 is SNHLY and CDR2 is FYNNEI. CDR3 protein: CASNSGQGPGPPYEQYF. For the CDR3, the DNA is TGTGCCAGCAATTCCGGACAGGGCCCTGGGCCTCCCTACGAGCAGTACTTC. The entire variable domain, with the rest obtained from reference TRBV2 and TRBJ2-7, is as follows: EPEVTQTPSHQVTQMGQEVILRCVPISNHLYFYWYRQILGQKVEFLVSFYNNEISEKSEIFDDQFSVERPDGSNFTLKIRSTKLEDSAMYFCASNSGQGPGPPYEQYFGPGTRLTVT.

The V and J genes are TRBV5-5 and TRBJ1-2, with a possible D match to TRBD1 (6 bases). The CDR3 is 15 residues long. CDR1 and CDR2 (germline): SGHKS, YYEKEE (reference sequence). V was pared by 0 bases and J by 1 base, with 10 bases between. The chain's CDR3 is CASSLETGFNYGYTF. The CDR3 coding sequence is TGTGCCAGCAGCTTGGAAACAGGGTTTAACTATGGCTACACCTTC.

J is TRBJ2-5 and V is TRBV19; D is perhaps TRBD1 (8 bases). This CDR3 spans 15 amino acids. Germline V lookup: CDR1 LNHDA, CDR2 SQIVND (reference sequence). Trimming removed 6 bases at V and 5 bases at J, with 19 bases between. CDR3 nucleotides: TGTGCCAGTAGAAGCCTAGGACAGGGAGGGGAGACCCAGTACTTC. Its translation is CASRSLGQGGETQYF.

The V call is TRBV7-2, the J call TRBJ2-5, with 7 bases aligning to TRBD2. Germline lookup yields CDR1 SGHTA and CDR2 FQGNSA. With V trimmed by 1 base and J by 5 bases, 13 bases remained unmatched. The CDR3 runs 17 residues. This chain's CDR3 is CASSLGRAGDFRETQYF. Here the CDR3 DNA reads TGTGCCAGCAGCTTAGGGCGGGCGGGGGACTTCCGGGAGACCCAGTACTTC.

The chain links TRBV7-6 to TRBJ2-5; tentatively, D is TRBD2 (6 bases). V lost 2 bases to trimming and J lost 5 bases, with 21 bases between them. The CDR3 covers 17 residues. CDR1 and CDR2 from the germline V gene are SGHVS and FNYEAQ. The CDR3 spells CASSLYWGETALETQYF. The CDR3 coding sequence is TGTGCCAGCAGCTTATACTGGGGGGAAACGGCCCTTGAGACCCAGTACTTC.